This TCR beta chain was recovered during a study of neurological immune-mediated disorders. General study points: No link was found between any clinical or MRI feature and the multiple sclerosis repertoire cluster. The expanded clones of different subjects shared no CDR3 amino acid sequences (suggesting private repertoires in all groups).

This clonotype was detected ten times or more. The antigen remains undetermined. TCRdb recomputed calls from the 5' RACE reads with MiXCR, one row per CDR3 protein. This table holds 40,000 or so distinct CDR3 sequences, more than 2% found once. For the unsorted libraries, 2 million PBMCs stored at -80 C served as input. The germline CDR1 and CDR2 sequences are SGHAT and FQNNGV. Deletions cut 4 bases from V and 4 bases from J, with 11 bases between. This CDR3 has 13 residues. The source material was PBMCs. The clonotype originates from a man aged 25 to 40 with multiple sclerosis. This chain joins TRBV11-2 and TRBJ2-7; weak D call: TRBD2 (5 bases). CDR3 sequence: CASSYSGDYEQYF. The CDR3 DNA is TGTGCCAGCAGCTACAGCGGAGATTACGAGCAGTACTTC.